The rows below give T cell receptor beta chains drawn from one sample of a study of glioma-infiltrating T cells after dendritic cell vaccination. Profiled with immunoSEQ multiplex PCR; TCRdb holds only in-frame clones, not every one. This table has some 58,000 clones, about 85% appearing once. Source: blood, taken after dendritic cell vaccination. The receptors were gathered from a human donor with glioblastoma. The CDR3 runs from the conserved cysteine through the conserved F or W.

V: TRBV30
CDR3: CAAEGGTDTQYF

V: TRBV5-1
CDR3: CASSLGAGQGYEQYF

V: TRBV4-2
CDR3: CASSQVAGGNYGYTF

V: TRBV18
CDR3: CASSPFETTGELFF

V: TRBV5-6
CDR3: CASSFLPGQARETQYF

V: TRBV7-9
CDR3: CASSGRGGTNTGELFF

V: TRBV4-2
CDR3: CASSQDRRGAADTQYF

V: TRBV5-1
CDR3: CASSIMGQSFYGYTF

V: TRBV28
CDR3: CASSSPGQAEQF

V: TRBV4-3
CDR3: CASSHGLAGVTGELFF

V: TRBV11-3
CDR3: CASTDRGEGWDTQYF

V: TRBV5-4
CDR3: CASSLGTSVVGETQYF

V: TRBV5-6
CDR3: CASSLGRQGNEVGYTF

V: TRBV10-2
CDR3: CASSLGQSYGYTF